This T cell receptor beta chain was retrieved from a study of cytomegalovirus exposure and HLA in healthy donors. Findings of the study overall: Whilst most TCR sequences proved rare, a subset of public TCRs occurred across many donors. Confirmation was obtained in vitro that a few CMV-associated chains are specific for CMV antigens. The study labeled around 160 TCR beta chains cytomegalovirus-associated.

The J segment lost 5 bases and the V segment lost 5 bases, leaving 11 bases of the junction unmatched. The CDR3 has 15 amino acids. CDR1 MDHEN and CDR2 SYDVKM come from the germline V gene. The repertoire was sequenced with immunoSEQ multiplex PCR; TCRdb's copy has only in-frame clones and lacks some. The table lists some 170,000 clones, approximately 84% of them singletons. Concerning this clone itself: The antigen is unknown.

This chain links TRBV28 with TRBJ1-1; 7 nucleotides agree with TRBD1. Sequencing input: PBMCs. This receptor was identified in a man aged 30-40 years in good health and CMV-seropositive. CDR3 sequence: CASSPARDSGTEAFF. The CDR3 DNA reads as TGTGCCAGCAGTCCCGCGAGGGACAGTGGAACTGAAGCTTTCTTT.